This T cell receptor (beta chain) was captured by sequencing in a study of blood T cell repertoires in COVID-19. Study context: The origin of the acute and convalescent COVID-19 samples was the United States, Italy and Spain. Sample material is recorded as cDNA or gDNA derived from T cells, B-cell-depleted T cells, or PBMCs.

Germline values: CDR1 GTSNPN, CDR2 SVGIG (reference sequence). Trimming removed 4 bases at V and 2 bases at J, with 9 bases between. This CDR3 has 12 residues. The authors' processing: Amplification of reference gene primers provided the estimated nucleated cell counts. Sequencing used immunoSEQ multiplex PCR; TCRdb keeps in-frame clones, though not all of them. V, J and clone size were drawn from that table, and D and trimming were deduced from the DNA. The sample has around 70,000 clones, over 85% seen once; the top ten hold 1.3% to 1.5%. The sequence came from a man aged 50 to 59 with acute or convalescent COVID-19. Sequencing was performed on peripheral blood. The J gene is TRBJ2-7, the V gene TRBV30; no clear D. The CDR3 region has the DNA TGTGCCTGGACACCTACCCCCTACGAGCAGTACTTC. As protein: CAWTPTPYEQYF.